The 22 T cell receptor beta chains below all came from one sample that was sequenced in a study of circulating and synovial CD4+ cells in juvenile arthritis. TCRdb's table, derived via immunoSEQ multiplex PCR, lists solely in-frame clones and lacks some. Of 25,000 to 35,000 clones in the sample, about 94% were seen once. Sequencing was performed on CD4+ T cells from blood. The receptors come from a human donor with juvenile idiopathic arthritis.

The genes are TRBV7-2 and TRBJ1-3, with D possibly matching TRBD1 (6 bases). V was trimmed by 3 bases and J by 7 bases, leaving 7 bases between them. The CDR3 length is 12 residues. Germline loops: CDR1 SGHTA, CDR2 FQGNSA. The CDR3 region is CASSFGGNTIYF. CDR3 bases: TGTGCCAGCAGCTTTGGGGGCAACACCATATATTTT.

V and J are TRBV5-1 and TRBJ1-2, with D possibly matching TRBD1 (5 bases). CDR3 length equals 14 residues. Per the germline V gene, CDR1 is SGHRS and CDR2 is YFSETQ. The V end lost 5 bases, the J end lost 0 bases, and 11 bases lay between the germline ends. The CDR3 DNA reads as TGCGCCAGCAGGAAAGGGGATACTAACTATGGCTACACCTTC. It specifies CASRKGDTNYGYTF.

The V call is TRBV15, the J call TRBJ2-2; D is perhaps TRBD1 (5 bases). Trimming stripped 1 base from V and 5 bases from J, with 8 bases between. This CDR3 spans 14 amino acids. Germline V CDR1 and CDR2: LNHNV, YYDKDF (reference sequence). The CDR3: CATSRGDRTGELFF. CDR3 coding DNA: TGTGCCACCAGCAGAGGCGACAGAACCGGGGAGCTGTTTTTT.

The V call is TRBV28, the J call TRBJ2-5, with 11 bases lining up with TRBD2. Germline loops: CDR1 MDHEN, CDR2 SYDVKM. This CDR3 is 15 amino acids long. The ends lost 7 bases at V and 3 bases at J; junction bases unmatched: 7. The CDR3 region has the DNA TGTGCCAGCAAATGGGGGGGACTAGCGGAAGAGACCCAGTACTTC. Protein product: CASKWGGLAEETQYF.

This chain connects TRBV5-1 to TRBJ2-7, with D possibly matching TRBD2 (7 bases). Trimming left V 2 bases short and J 7 bases short, with 13 bases between. The CDR3 is 13 residues long. Per germline, CDR1 SGHRS and CDR2 YFSETQ. The CDR3 loop reads CASSLGGGYEQYF. DNA for the CDR3: TGCGCCAGCAGCTTAGGGGGGGGCTATGAGCAGTACTTC.

V is TRBV18 and J is TRBJ2-6; TRBD1 aligns across 10 bases. V shed 0 bases and J 2 bases; nucleotides not matched to a gene: 1. Germline CDR1 reads KGHSH; CDR2 reads LQKENI. CDR3 length: 17 amino acids. This CDR3 is CASSPPTGGPGANVLTF. CDR3 nucleotide sequence: TGTGCCAGCTCACCACCGACAGGGGGCCCTGGGGCCAACGTCCTGACTTTC. The variable domain in full, with the rest retrieved from reference TRBV18 and TRBJ2-6, is NAGVMQNPRHLVRRRGQEARLRCSPMKGHSHVYWYRQLPEEGLKFMVYLQKENIIDESGMPKERFSAEFPKEGPSILRIQQVVRGDSAAYFCASSPPTGGPGANVLTFGAGSRLTVL.

The V call is TRBV7-9, the J call TRBJ2-1, with D maybe TRBD2 (5 bases). V gave up 2 bases and J gave up 0 bases, with 17 bases separating them. Looked up from germline, CDR1 is SEHNR and CDR2 is FQNEAQ (reference sequence). The CDR3 covers 18 residues. CDR3 DNA: TGTGCCAGCAGCTTATTTGTCGTCGGGGTCTTCTCCTACAATGAGCAGTTCTTC. Protein product: CASSLFVVGVFSYNEQFF.

This clone was seen a handful of times. The rearrangement joins TRBV19 to TRBJ2-7; 10 bases fit TRBD2. Trimming cost V 6 bases and J 0 bases; bases outside gene matches: 5. CDR3 length: 15 amino acids. Germline V gene lookup returns CDR1 LNHDA and CDR2 SQIVND (reference sequence). The CDR3 coding sequence is TGTGCCAGTAGCCGCACTAGCGGGGCCTCCTACGAGCAGTACTTC. As protein: CASSRTSGASYEQYF. The full variable domain, in which reference TRBV19 and TRBJ2-7 provide the parts outside the CDR3, is DGGITQSPKYLFRKEGQNVTLSCEQNLNHDAMYWYRQDPGQGLRLIYYSQIVNDFQKGDIAEGYSVSREKKESFPLTVTSAQKNPTAFYLCASSRTSGASYEQYFGPGTRLTVT.

V is TRBV7-2 and J is TRBJ2-1; 8 nucleotides align to TRBD2. The trim removed 1 base at V and 2 bases at J, leaving 4 bases unmatched. Germline lookup yields CDR1 SGHTA and CDR2 FQGNSA. The CDR3 is made up of 16 amino acids. The CDR3 loop reads CASSLVAGNTYNEQFF. CDR3 sequence (DNA): TGTGCCAGCAGCTTAGTAGCGGGGAATACCTACAATGAGCAGTTCTTC.

The chain links TRBV27 to TRBJ1-1; TRBD1 aligns across 12 bases. Trimming removed 5 bases from V and 5 bases from J; junction bases left unmatched: 18. The CDR3 is 19 residues long. In germline, CDR1 is MNHEY, CDR2 SMNVEV (reference sequence). The DNA for the CDR3 is TGTGCCAGCAGTCACCAACACAATCCGGGACAGGGGGCGAAGACTGAAGCTTTCTTT. Protein: CASSHQHNPGQGAKTEAFF.

This clone was counted between two and nine times. J is TRBJ1-1 and V is TRBV18; a possible D gene is TRBD1 (5 bases). The germline V and J ends were trimmed by 5 bases and 1 base, with 11 bases remaining between them. Germline lookup yields CDR1 KGHSH and CDR2 LQKENI. The CDR3 contains 14 residues. CDR3 amino acids: CASSSGTGNTEAFF. CDR3 in DNA: TGTGCCAGCTCATCAGGGACTGGGAACACTGAAGCTTTCTTT.

V is TRBV4-2 and J is TRBJ1-1, with 7 bases aligning to TRBD1. The CDR3 runs 15 residues. V lost 3 bases, J lost 3 bases, and 7 bases stayed unmatched. Germline loops: CDR1 LGHNA, CDR2 YNFKEQ. CDR3 sequence (DNA): TGTGCCAGCAGCCATGGTAAGCAGGGGGACACTGAAGCTTTCTTT. Translating gives CASSHGKQGDTEAFF.

This chain uses TRBV5-1 with TRBJ1-2; weak D call: TRBD1 (6 bases). Trimming removed 0 bases at V and 4 bases at J, with 16 bases between. The CDR3 loop spans 16 amino acids. The germline CDR1 and CDR2 sequences are SGHRS and YFSETQ. In DNA, the CDR3 is TGCGCCAGCAGCTTGGTGGCAGGGGCGGCTGTCTATGGCTACACCTTC. This codes for CASSLVAGAAVYGYTF.

The V and J genes are TRBV7-2 and TRBJ2-1; no clear D. The CDR3 extends over 14 amino acids. The V gene lost 5 bases and the J gene lost 6 bases, with 14 bases spanning the gap. CDR1 is SGHTA, CDR2 FQGNSA, per germline. CDR3 sequence reads: CASSPTRVANEQFF. CDR3 nucleotide sequence: TGTGCCAGCAGCCCGACTCGGGTAGCCAATGAGCAGTTCTTC.

The rearrangement uses TRBV5-4 and TRBJ2-5; TRBD2 matches at 7 bases. The length of the CDR3 is 15 residues. Germline lookup yields CDR1 SGHNT and CDR2 YYREEE (reference sequence). The V and J ends lost 5 bases and 1 base, in that order; junction bases with no gene match: 8. CDR3 sequence: CASSFRDYSQETQYF. For the CDR3, the DNA is TGTGCCAGCAGTTTCCGGGACTACTCCCAAGAGACCCAGTACTTC.

The chain combines TRBV7-2 with TRBJ2-1; D is unclear. The V end was cut by 10 bases, the J end by 0 bases, with 13 bases between. The CDR3 extends over 14 amino acids. Per the germline V gene, CDR1 is SGHTA and CDR2 is FQGNSA. The DNA for the CDR3 is TGTGCCATCACCCCCGAGAGCTCCTACAATGAGCAGTTCTTC. Amino acid sequence: CAITPESSYNEQFF.

The chain combines TRBV13 with TRBJ2-1; 9 bases are a match to TRBD2. CDR1 and CDR2 (germline): PRHDT, FYEKMQ (reference sequence). The V segment lost 0 bases and the J segment 4 bases; nucleotides outside the gene matches: 7. The length of the CDR3 is 17 residues. CDR3 coding DNA: TGTGCCAGCAGCTTAGGAGGCGGGAGGGCCGTGTACAATGAGCAGTTCTTC. Its protein product is CASSLGGGRAVYNEQFF.

The rearrangement links TRBV6-1 to TRBJ1-2; D is possibly TRBD1 (5 bases). CDR3 size: 15 residues. The germline V gene encodes CDR1 MNHNS and CDR2 SASEGT. The V end lost 2 bases, the J end lost 4 bases, and 14 bases lay between the germline ends. The CDR3 loop is CASSELGPQIYGYTF. As DNA, the CDR3 is TGTGCCAGCAGTGAACTGGGGCCCCAGATCTATGGCTACACCTTC.

V is TRBV28 and J is TRBJ1-6; 10 positions match TRBD1. Germline V gives CDR1 MDHEN, CDR2 SYDVKM. V was pared by 4 bases and J by 7 bases, with 19 bases of the junction left unmatched. The CDR3 sequence is 20 residues long. The CDR3 reads CASSSHFLNRDRGRNSPLHF. The CDR3 bases are TGTGCCAGCAGTTCCCATTTCTTGAACCGGGACAGGGGTCGAAATTCACCCCTCCACTTT.

V and J are TRBV28 and TRBJ1-1, with 10 bases aligning to TRBD1. CDR3 length: 14 residues. Germline lookup yields CDR1 MDHEN and CDR2 SYDVKM. With 3 bases clipped from V and 5 bases from J, the junction kept 3 bases outside the gene matches. CDR3: CASSFAGQGTEAFF. The CDR3 coding sequence is TGTGCCAGCAGTTTCGCGGGACAGGGGACTGAAGCTTTCTTT.

The J gene is TRBJ2-5, the V gene TRBV4-2, with 11 bases that match TRBD2. The CDR3 is made up of 16 amino acids. V gave up 3 bases and J gave up 3 bases; unmatched junction bases: 6. Germline loops: CDR1 LGHNA, CDR2 YNFKEQ. CDR3 amino acids: CASSQETSGKKETQYF. Here the CDR3 DNA reads TGTGCCAGCAGCCAGGAGACTAGCGGGAAGAAAGAGACCCAGTACTTC.

The chain carries TRBV28 and TRBJ1-2; 9 positions match TRBD1. The trim removed 6 bases at V and 8 bases at J, leaving 7 bases unmatched. Germline V lookup: CDR1 MDHEN, CDR2 SYDVKM. CDR3 size: 13 residues. The CDR3 region has the DNA TGTGCCAGCAGAACGGGACAGGGTTTAGGCTACACCTTC. Translating gives CASRTGQGLGYTF.